A single sample gave rise to the 4 T cell receptor beta chains below, sequenced in a study of cytomegalovirus exposure and HLA in healthy donors. PCR employed 60 Vbeta and 13 Jbeta primers. Profiled with immunoSEQ multiplex PCR; TCRdb holds only in-frame clones, not every one. The sample yields roughly 110,000 clones, about 71% seen once. Material for sequencing was PBMCs. The source of these receptors is a boy aged 10-17 years in good health and CMV-seronegative.

A word on this clone: The same CDR3 arises from other DNA sequences in this sample as well. The rearrangement uses TRBV28 and TRBJ1-1; D unresolved. Germline-derived CDR1 and CDR2 are MDHEN and SYDVKM. The CDR3 runs to 14 residues. Trimming removed 6 bases from V and 5 bases from J, with 16 bases in between. DNA for the CDR3: TGTGCCAGCAGCTTAGAGGGAGTGTGGACTGAAGCTTTCTTT. This encodes CASSLEGVWTEAFF.

V and J are TRBV9 and TRBJ2-1; D may be TRBD2 (5 bases). CDR1 SGDLS and CDR2 YYNGEE come from the germline V gene. V dropped 7 bases and J dropped 0 bases, with 14 bases sitting between them. This CDR3 has 15 amino acids. The CDR3 here is CASAPPGSSYNEQFF. Written as DNA, the CDR3 is TGTGCCAGCGCCCCCCCGGGGAGCTCCTACAATGAGCAGTTCTTC.

This rearrangement joins TRBV28 to TRBJ1-4; D is perhaps TRBD1 (5 bases). Between the trimmed V and J ends, which lost 10 bases and 7 bases, there was a span of 22 bases. The CDR3 is 15 residues long. Germline CDR1 MDHEN, CDR2 SYDVKM. CDR3 amino acids: CATTPIRGGGEKLFF. The DNA for the CDR3 is TGTGCCACCACACCAATCCGGGGCGGGGGTGAAAAACTGTTTTTT.

The chain has TRBV5-6 and TRBJ2-1; 14 nucleotides align to TRBD2. The V and J ends lost 5 bases and 7 bases, in that order; junction bases with no gene match: 5. The CDR3 contains 15 residues. Germline CDR1 is SGHDT and CDR2 is YYEEEE. The CDR3 nucleotides read TGTGCCAGCAGGCCCGGACTAGCGGGAGGTAATGAGCAGTTCTTC. Encoded protein: CASRPGLAGGNEQFF.